Listed here are 28 T cell receptor beta chains from one sample, sequenced in a study of CD8+ T cells in alopecia areata. cDNA serving as the sequencing template came from extracted, reverse transcribed RNA. Using immunoSEQ multiplex PCR, the repertoire was profiled, and TCRdb retains in-frame clones only, with some absent. Seen here are about 200,000 clones, roughly three fifths observed once, and the top ten hold 4.5% to 6%. Sequencing input: CD8+ T cells sorted from blood. The receptors were gathered from a human donor in good health.

V usage is TRBV7-8 and J usage is TRBJ2-7; no definite D call. CDR3 length: 13 residues. Germline-derived CDR1 and CDR2 are SGHVS and FQNEAQ. The germline V and J ends were trimmed by 2 bases and 2 bases, with 7 bases remaining between them. CDR3: CASSLSKTYEQYF. Written as DNA, the CDR3 is TGTGCCAGCAGCTTATCCAAGACCTACGAGCAGTACTTC.

The rearrangement uses TRBV9 and TRBJ2-7, with D possibly being TRBD2 (7 bases). V was clipped by 0 bases and J by 5 bases, with 12 bases between them. The CDR3 is 14 residues long. In germline, CDR1 is SGDLS, CDR2 YYNGEE. CDR3 amino acids: CASSVAGGPDEQYF. CDR3 coding DNA: TGTGCCAGCAGCGTAGCGGGGGGCCCCGACGAGCAGTACTTC.

The genes are TRBV4-1 and TRBJ1-5, with D possibly TRBD1 on 6 matching bases. Germline V gene sequence: CDR1 MGHRA, CDR2 YSYEKL. The CDR3 runs 19 residues. Trimming pared 3 bases from V and 4 bases from J, leaving 25 bases between. The CDR3 DNA is TGCGCCAGCAGCCATACGGTAACAGCCAACCTAGGGGGTAATCAGCCCCAGCATTTT. Its translation is CASSHTVTANLGGNQPQHF.

The J gene is TRBJ2-3, the V gene TRBV30, with a possible D match to TRBD2 (5 bases). The CDR3 has 13 residues. Trimming took 2 bases from V and 0 from J, leaving 6 bases between them. The germline V gene encodes CDR1 GTSNPN and CDR2 SVGIG (reference sequence). The DNA for the CDR3 is TGTGCCTGGAGTCGGACTAGCACAGATACGCAGTATTTT. Translating gives CAWSRTSTDTQYF.

This clone was seen only a few times. The chain carries TRBV4-1 and TRBJ2-2; D gene unclear. Between the trimmed V and J ends, which lost 1 base and 4 bases, there was a span of 10 bases. This CDR3 has 15 residues. Per germline, CDR1 MGHRA and CDR2 YSYEKL. The CDR3 protein is CASSQARSFTGELFF. The DNA of the CDR3 is TGCGCCAGCAGCCAAGCCCGGTCCTTCACCGGGGAGCTGTTTTTT.

The chain recombines TRBV27 with TRBJ1-1, with TRBD1 matching 8 bases. Trimming cost V 5 bases and J 6 bases; bases outside gene matches: 5. The germline V gene has CDR1 MNHEY and CDR2 SMNVEV (reference sequence). The CDR3 is made up of 13 amino acids. CDR3 in DNA: TGTGCCAGCAGTCTGGACAGGGCGGCTGAAGCTTTCTTT. Amino acids: CASSLDRAAEAFF.

The chain uses TRBV7-9 and TRBJ2-2, with TRBD1 identical over 12 bases. CDR1 and CDR2 from the germline V gene are SEHNR and FQNEAQ (reference sequence). V shed 5 bases and J 6 bases; nucleotides not matched to a gene: 4. The CDR3 consists of 15 residues. The CDR3 bases are TGTGCCAGCAGCGACGGGACAGGGGGCCCCGGGGAGCTGTTTTTT. This codes for CASSDGTGGPGELFF. The variable domain in full, with the rest retrieved from reference TRBV7-9 and TRBJ2-2, is DTGVSQNPRHKITKRGQNVTFRCDPISEHNRLYWYRQTLGQGPEFLTYFQNEAQLEKSRLLSDRFSAERPKGSFSTLEIQRTEQGDSAMYLCASSDGTGGPGELFFGEGSRLTVL.

The chain has TRBV29-1 and TRBJ1-2, with D maybe TRBD1 (5 bases). This CDR3 is 10 amino acids long. Looked up from germline, CDR1 is SQVTM and CDR2 is ANQGSEA. V was clipped by 1 base and J by 12 bases, with 9 bases between them. As DNA, the CDR3 is TGCAGCGTTGAAGGGGCAGGGAACACCTTC. Amino acids: CSVEGAGNTF.

This clone has only a few counts. The chain combines TRBV6-5 with TRBJ1-2; D is uncertain. The length of the CDR3 is 14 residues. Trimming left V 0 bases short and J 7 bases short, with 12 bases between. The germline gives CDR1 MNHEY, CDR2 SVGAGI. The CDR3 region has the DNA TGTGCCAGCAGTTACTCGAGTGGGAAGGGTGGCTACACCTTC. This gives the protein CASSYSSGKGGYTF.

The rearrangement uses TRBV9 and TRBJ2-5; a weak D match, TRBD2 (5 bases). The CDR3 consists of 15 residues. The germline V gene encodes CDR1 SGDLS and CDR2 YYNGEE. Trimming shortened V by 0 bases and J by 2 bases, and 11 bases separated the two germline ends. Here the CDR3 reads CASSVGAGAQETQYF. For the CDR3, the DNA is TGTGCCAGCAGCGTAGGGGCGGGTGCTCAAGAGACCCAGTACTTC.

V usage is TRBV25-1 and J usage is TRBJ1-2, with D unresolved. The CDR3 length is 15 residues. Germline V gene lookup returns CDR1 MGHDK and CDR2 SYGVNS. Trimming cost V 2 bases and J 4 bases, with 14 bases left between them. The chain's CDR3 is CASSEERSYPYGYTF. CDR3 nucleotides: TGTGCCAGCAGTGAAGAGAGGTCCTACCCCTATGGCTACACCTTC.

The rearrangement links TRBV7-9 to TRBJ2-5; D is undetermined. The germline V gene has CDR1 SEHNR and CDR2 FQNEAQ (reference sequence). The CDR3 consists of 13 residues. V was pared by 11 bases and J by 4 bases, with 17 bases between. The CDR3 here is CASRDGAPETQYF. The CDR3 DNA reads TGTGCCTCCCGCGATGGAGCACCAGAGACCCAGTACTTC.

This clone was detected only a few times. The CDR3 bases are TGTGCCATCAGTGAGTCTGGACAGGGGGAAGAGCAGTACTTC. This encodes CAISESGQGEEQYF. The chain recombines TRBV10-3 with TRBJ2-7; 10 bases are shared with TRBD1. Per germline, CDR1 ENHRY and CDR2 SYGVKD. With V trimmed by 0 bases and J by 7 bases, 3 bases remained unmatched. The CDR3 has 14 amino acids.

The V gene is TRBV7-9, the J gene TRBJ2-1; 10 positions agree with TRBD1. Germline V gene lookup returns CDR1 SEHNR and CDR2 FQNEAQ (reference sequence). CDR3 length: 15 amino acids. The ends lost 3 bases at V and 5 bases at J; junction bases unmatched: 4. The chain's CDR3 is CASSFGQGVHNEQFF. The CDR3 DNA follows: TGTGCCAGCAGCTTTGGACAGGGGGTACACAATGAGCAGTTCTTC.

The J gene is TRBJ2-5, the V gene TRBV7-9; perhaps TRBD1 as D (5 bases). The CDR3 is 14 amino acids. Trimming took 2 bases from V and 4 from J, leaving 11 bases between them. Germline CDR1 is SEHNR and CDR2 is FQNEAQ (reference sequence). The CDR3 region is CASSLRQGGETQYF. CDR3 nucleotide sequence: TGTGCCAGCAGCTTACGCCAGGGTGGAGAGACCCAGTACTTC.

The V and J genes are TRBV27 and TRBJ1-1; 11 bases map to TRBD1. Germline V CDR1 and CDR2: MNHEY, SMNVEV (reference sequence). Unmatched junction bases numbered 5, after V lost 5 bases and J lost 3 bases. There are 15 residues in the CDR3. CDR3 sequence: CASSPDRGPYTEAFF. CDR3 DNA: TGTGCCAGCAGTCCGGACAGGGGGCCGTACACTGAAGCTTTCTTT.

The chain combines TRBV2 with TRBJ1-1; D remains unclear. Per the germline V gene, CDR1 is SNHLY and CDR2 is FYNNEI. CDR3 length: 12 amino acids. V was pared by 5 bases and J by 1 base, with 5 bases between. CDR3 sequence: CASSPPNTEAFF. The CDR3 DNA reads TGTGCCAGCAGTCCCCCGAACACTGAAGCTTTCTTT.

The sample holds one count of this clone. This chain links TRBV6-5 with TRBJ2-4; 9 positions agree with TRBD1. The ends lost 0 bases at V and 7 bases at J; junction bases unmatched: 1. Germline CDR1 MNHEY, CDR2 SVGAGI. The CDR3 has 14 residues. The CDR3: CASSYSTGGNIQYF. DNA of the CDR3: TGTGCCAGCAGTTACTCGACAGGGGGGAACATTCAGTACTTC.

The gene calls are TRBV12-5 and TRBJ1-1; possible D gene TRBD1, 6 bases. In germline, CDR1 is LGHNT, CDR2 FRNRAP. Trimming shortened V by 7 bases and J by 1 base, and 16 bases separated the two germline ends. The CDR3 extends over 15 amino acids. The CDR3 sequence: CASALGAGGNTEAFF. The CDR3 bases are TGTGCTAGTGCCCTGGGGGCAGGTGGGAACACTGAAGCTTTCTTT.

This clone was counted between two and nine times. V is TRBV25-1 and J is TRBJ1-2, with 7 bases fitting TRBD1. Per the germline V gene, CDR1 is MGHDK and CDR2 is SYGVNS. This CDR3 is 14 amino acids long. The J segment lost 4 bases and the V segment lost 3 bases, leaving 5 bases of the junction unmatched. The CDR3 loop is CASSEHRGSYGYTF. In DNA, the CDR3 is TGTGCCAGCAGTGAGCACAGGGGCTCCTATGGCTACACCTTC.

This rearrangement joins TRBV30 to TRBJ1-3, with D unresolved. Germline assignment: CDR1 GTSNPN and CDR2 SVGIG (reference sequence). Trimming took 1 base from V and 8 from J, leaving 12 bases between them. The length of the CDR3 is 13 residues. CDR3 sequence reads: CAWSEHPGDTIYF. The DNA for the CDR3 is TGTGCCTGGAGTGAACACCCCGGGGACACCATATATTTT.

The CDR3 DNA is TGTGCCAGCAGCCAGAGGGCAGGTTTGAACACTGAAGCTTTCTTT. Translating it yields CASSQRAGLNTEAFF. The chain employs TRBV7-9 and TRBJ1-1; D is undetermined. V was shortened by 5 bases and J by 0 bases, with 13 bases between the two germline ends. This CDR3 comprises 15 residues. The V gene's germline CDR1 is SEHNR and CDR2 FQNEAQ (reference sequence). Drawing the rest from reference TRBV7-9 and TRBJ1-1, the complete variable domain is DTGVSQNPRHKITKRGQNVTFRCDPISEHNRLYWYRQTLGQGPEFLTYFQNEAQLEKSRLLSDRFSAERPKGSFSTLEIQRTEQGDSAMYLCASSQRAGLNTEAFFGQGTRLTVV.

In this sample, this clone turned up once. J is TRBJ1-2 and V is TRBV30; D perhaps matches TRBD1 (6 bases). CDR3 length: 14 amino acids. Germline-derived CDR1 and CDR2 are GTSNPN and SVGIG (reference sequence). The ends were cut back, 1 base at V and 3 bases at J, with 12 bases in the middle. CDR3 DNA: TGTGCCTGGAGTGACGGCAGGGGAGACTATGGCTACACCTTC. Translating gives CAWSDGRGDYGYTF.

Notes on this clone: Other DNA sequences in this specimen translate into the identical CDR3. The chain recombines TRBV7-9 with TRBJ1-1, with a possible D match to TRBD1 (6 bases). The germline V gene has CDR1 SEHNR and CDR2 FQNEAQ (reference sequence). Trimming stripped 5 bases from V and 1 base from J, with 8 bases between. CDR3 length: 13 amino acids. The CDR3 region is CASSPTGNTEAFF. The DNA of the CDR3 is TGTGCCAGCAGCCCGACAGGGAACACTGAAGCTTTCTTT.

CDR3 loop: CASSQFRETEAFF. CDR3 bases: TGCGCCAGCAGCCAATTCAGGGAAACTGAAGCTTTCTTT. V usage is TRBV4-1 and J usage is TRBJ1-1, with D tentatively TRBD1 (5 bases). V was clipped by 2 bases and J by 5 bases, with 9 bases between them. There are 13 residues in the CDR3. Germline loops: CDR1 MGHRA, CDR2 YSYEKL.

This chain uses TRBV5-1 with TRBJ2-1; D not resolved. Per the germline V gene, CDR1 is SGHRS and CDR2 is YFSETQ. Trimming left V 0 bases short and J 7 bases short, with 8 bases between. The CDR3 sequence is 13 residues long. This chain's CDR3 is CASSLGRGNEQFF. The CDR3 region has the DNA TGCGCCAGCAGCTTGGGACGTGGGAATGAGCAGTTCTTC. The full variable domain, with the rest looked up from reference TRBV5-1 and TRBJ2-1, is KAGVTQTPRYLIKTRGQQVTLSCSPISGHRSVSWYQQTPGQGLQFLFEYFSETQRNKGNFPGRFSGRQFSNSRSEMNVSTLELGDSALYLCASSLGRGNEQFFGPGTRLTVL.

This sequence joins TRBV27 and TRBJ1-6; TRBD1 agrees at 8 bases. V lost 5 bases, J lost 0 bases, and 3 bases stayed unmatched. CDR3 length: 16 residues. The germline V gene has CDR1 MNHEY and CDR2 SMNVEV (reference sequence). CDR3 DNA sequence: TGTGCCAGCAGTAGGACAGGGAGCTCCTATAATTCACCCCTCCACTTT. Translating it yields CASSRTGSSYNSPLHF.

About this clone itself: At one of its ends the junction is not consistent with the germline gene, which may arise from a read error. V and J are TRBV6-1 and TRBJ2-1; D may correspond to TRBD1 or TRBD2 (6 bases each). This CDR3 comprises 16 residues. CDR1 is MNHNS, CDR2 SASEGT, per germline. The CDR3 DNA reads TGTGCCAGCAGTGATATGGGGGGCGGCTCCTACAGTGAGCAGTTCTTC. Its translation: CASSDMGGGSYSEQFF.